One and the same sample provided the 32 T cell receptor beta chains below, sequenced in a study of T cells in Graves' hyperthyroidism and ophthalmopathy. There were TCR beta CDR3 regions amplified from RNA transcripts. In the first-round RT-PCR of the TCR CDR3, the HTBI primer set was used. TCRdb passed the multiplex PCR reads through MiXCR, listing each CDR3 protein once. The sample holds about 600,000 distinct CDR3 sequences, approximately 15% seen once. Sequences were obtained from blood. Receptors were obtained from a woman between 18 and 29 years old with Graves' ophthalmopathy.

In this sample, this clonotype turned up a few times. The CDR3 region is CASSPQGGRGGDTQYF. The DNA for the CDR3 is TGTGCCAGCAGCCCCCAAGGGGGCAGGGGAGGGGATACGCAGTATTTT. The chain has TRBV9 and TRBJ2-3; the D call may be TRBD1 or TRBD2 (7 bases each). V was trimmed by 4 bases and J by 6 bases, leaving 21 bases between them. CDR1 SGDLS and CDR2 YYNGEE come from the germline V gene. The CDR3 has 16 residues.

J is TRBJ2-2 and V is TRBV5-6, with 7 bases matching TRBD1. The ends lost 0 bases at V and 8 bases at J; junction bases unmatched: 10. The CDR3 is 16 residues long. CDR1 is SGHDT, CDR2 YYEEEE, per germline. The CDR3 DNA reads as TGTGCCAGCAGCTTGGCGACAAAGGGGGCGTATGGGGAGCTGTTTTTT. It translates to CASSLATKGAYGELFF.

This clonotype was seen repeatedly, ten times or more. The chain employs TRBV28 and TRBJ1-4; D is uncertain. The CDR3 runs 14 residues. V was clipped by 3 bases and J by 0 bases, with 5 bases between them. Germline values: CDR1 MDHEN, CDR2 SYDVKM. The DNA for the CDR3 is TGTGCCAGCAGTTTTCCCCCAACTAATGAAAAACTGTTTTTT. Translated: CASSFPPTNEKLFF.

At least ten counts were recorded for this clonotype. The genes are TRBV2 and TRBJ1-1, with 7 bases that match TRBD1. The V segment lost 6 bases and the J segment 3 bases; nucleotides outside the gene matches: 10. Per the germline V gene, CDR1 is SNHLY and CDR2 is FYNNEI. CDR3 size: 15 residues. Here the CDR3 DNA reads TGTGCCAGCAGCCACAGGGGACTCTTTTACACTGAAGCTTTCTTT. Translation gives CASSHRGLFYTEAFF. The variable domain in full, with the rest retrieved from reference TRBV2 and TRBJ1-1, is EPEVTQTPSHQVTQMGQEVILRCVPISNHLYFYWYRQILGQKVEFLVSFYNNEISEKSEIFDDQFSVERPDGSNFTLKIRSTKLEDSAMYFCASSHRGLFYTEAFFGQGTRLTVV.

This clonotype was detected ten times or more. The gene calls are TRBV18 and TRBJ2-1; TRBD2 matches 9 bases. With V trimmed by 0 bases and J by 8 bases, 5 bases remained unmatched. The germline V gene encodes CDR1 KGHSH and CDR2 LQKENI. This CDR3 region has 15 residues. The CDR3, as DNA: TGTGCCAGCTCACCACCCGGGACTAGCCTCCATGAGCAGTTCTTC. Amino acids: CASSPPGTSLHEQFF.

The table lists this clonotype with many counts. V and J are TRBV12-3 or TRBV12-4 and TRBJ1-5; D perhaps matches TRBD1 (5 bases). The V gene lost 5 bases and the J gene lost 0 bases, with 11 bases spanning the gap. This CDR3 comprises 15 residues. DNA for the CDR3: TGTGCCAGCAGTCCCTGGGACGGTAGCAATCAGCCCCAGCATTTT. Protein sequence: CASSPWDGSNQPQHF.

The table lists this clonotype with a few counts. The chain joins TRBV4-3 to TRBJ2-2, with 7 bases lining up with TRBD2. The germline CDR1 and CDR2 sequences are LGHNA and YSLEER. V dropped 1 base and J dropped 3; count of bases not matched to a gene: 8. The CDR3 has 17 amino acids. The CDR3 loop is CASSQVYWGGDTGELFF. The CDR3 DNA sequence: TGCGCCAGCAGCCAAGTATACTGGGGGGGGGACACCGGGGAGCTGTTTTTT.

Ten or more counts support this clonotype. The CDR3 region is CSAARREATFYEQYF. The DNA for the CDR3 is TGCAGTGCCGCAAGACGAGAGGCTACGTTCTACGAGCAGTACTTC. The chain carries TRBV20-1 and TRBJ2-7; D unresolved. The CDR3 spans 15 residues. The V gene's germline CDR1 is DFQATT and CDR2 SNEGSKA (reference sequence). Deletions cut 6 bases from V and 3 bases from J, with 21 bases between.

This clonotype occurred a few times. The chain employs TRBV19 and TRBJ2-5; D tentatively fits TRBD1 or TRBD2 (5 bases each). The CDR3 length is 17 residues. The germline V gene encodes CDR1 LNHDA and CDR2 SQIVND (reference sequence). Between the trimmed V and J ends, which lost 1 base and 5 bases, there was a span of 20 bases. The CDR3 protein is CASSIVGGRPGAETQYF. In DNA, the CDR3 is TGTGCCAGTAGTATAGTAGGAGGCAGGCCCGGGGCTGAGACCCAGTACTTC.

This clonotype was seen repeatedly, ten times or more. V gene TRBV9 combines with J gene TRBJ2-7, with 7 bases identical to TRBD1. The CDR3 contains 14 residues. V gave up 3 bases and J gave up 2 bases; unmatched junction bases: 5. Per germline, CDR1 SGDLS and CDR2 YYNGEE. CDR3 in amino acids: CASSEGQMTYEQYF. CDR3 in DNA: TGTGCCAGCAGCGAGGGACAGATGACCTACGAGCAGTACTTC.

This clonotype was counted at least ten times. This sequence joins TRBV20-1 and TRBJ2-1, with D unresolved. Germline V gene sequence: CDR1 DFQATT, CDR2 SNEGSKA (reference sequence). Trimming pared 2 bases from V and 5 bases from J, leaving 4 bases between. The CDR3 contains 11 residues. CDR3: CSARSDNEQFF. CDR3 sequence (DNA): TGCAGTGCTAGATCTGACAATGAGCAGTTCTTC.

This sequence joins TRBV3-1 and TRBJ1-4; 8 nucleotides match TRBD1. J gave up 8 bases and V 5 bases, and 7 bases lay outside the gene matches. Germline V gene sequence: CDR1 LGHDT, CDR2 YNNKEL (reference sequence). The CDR3 runs 14 residues. CDR3 loop: CASSYGTGKEKLFF. The CDR3 DNA reads TGTGCCAGCAGCTACGGGACAGGAAAGGAAAAACTGTTTTTT.

This clonotype was recorded a few times. J is TRBJ2-2 and V is TRBV28; TRBD2 agrees at 7 bases. This CDR3 spans 18 amino acids. Germline V gene lookup returns CDR1 MDHEN and CDR2 SYDVKM. After removal of 3 bases from V and 6 bases from J, the junction contained 16 bases not matched to a gene. For the CDR3, the DNA is TGTGCCAGCAGTTTTAGGACTAGATCGAATTTATCCGCCGGGGAGCTGTTTTTT. It is translated as CASSFRTRSNLSAGELFF.

This clonotype was seen many times. This sequence joins TRBV27 and TRBJ2-1; D is possibly TRBD1 (6 bases). Germline CDR1 is MNHEY and CDR2 is SMNVEV (reference sequence). This CDR3 is built from 17 residues. Trimming stripped 3 bases from V and 6 bases from J, with 21 bases between. CDR3 amino acids: CASSFSGRQARVNEQFF. The CDR3 nucleotides read TGTGCCAGCAGTTTTTCAGGGAGACAGGCGAGAGTCAATGAGCAGTTCTTC.

In regard to this clonotype: This may arise from a read error, as a much more abundant clone is one base away. The chain is built from TRBV27 and TRBJ1-1, with unresolved D. The V end was cut by 4 bases, the J end by 1 base, with 10 bases between. CDR3 size: 14 residues. In germline, CDR1 is MNHEY, CDR2 SMNVEV (reference sequence). The CDR3: CASSWQRANTEAFF. The CDR3 nucleotides read TGTGCCAGCAGTTGGCAGAGGGCGAACACTGAAGCTTTCTTT.

This chain joins TRBV9 and TRBJ1-4, with D possibly matching TRBD1 (5 bases). Germline assignment: CDR1 SGDLS and CDR2 YYNGEE. V gave up 0 bases and J gave up 0 bases, with 9 bases separating them. This CDR3 has 16 residues. The CDR3 here is CASSVAGSATNEKLFF. The DNA of the CDR3 is TGTGCCAGCAGCGTAGCAGGGAGTGCAACTAATGAAAAACTGTTTTTT.

Ten or more counts support this clonotype. The rearrangement links TRBV28 to TRBJ1-5; possible D gene TRBD1, 5 bases. V lost 4 bases, J lost 2 bases, and 15 bases lay in between. CDR3 length: 16 residues. The germline V gene encodes CDR1 MDHEN and CDR2 SYDVKM. This CDR3 reads CASSSDIGYRNQPQHF. The CDR3 coding sequence is TGTGCCAGCAGTTCGGACATTGGGTATCGCAATCAGCCCCAGCATTTT.

V gene TRBV6-1 combines with J gene TRBJ2-1, with 12 nucleotides matching TRBD2. V gave up 0 bases and J gave up 4 bases; unmatched junction bases: 4. Germline lookup yields CDR1 MNHNS and CDR2 SASEGT. The CDR3 is 17 amino acids. The CDR3 coding sequence is TGTGCCAGCAGTGAAGCGGACGGACTAGCGGGATACAATGAGCAGTTCTTC. Translation gives CASSEADGLAGYNEQFF.

This clonotype was found many times. The chain combines TRBV13 with TRBJ2-3; TRBD2 matches 7 bases. V was clipped by 2 bases and J by 0 bases; unmatched bases: 5. The CDR3 covers 16 residues. Germline assignment: CDR1 PRHDT and CDR2 FYEKMQ (reference sequence). The CDR3 here is CASSLRSSGSTDTQYF. The CDR3 DNA sequence: TGTGCCAGCAGCTTAAGGTCTAGCGGTAGCACAGATACGCAGTATTTT.

The table lists this clonotype with many counts. The chain recombines TRBV27 with TRBJ1-4; 7 bases map to TRBD1. The length of the CDR3 is 14 residues. Losses at the gene ends were 2 bases for V and 9 bases for J; bases not matched to a gene: 6. In germline, CDR1 is MNHEY, CDR2 SMNVEV (reference sequence). The CDR3, as DNA: TGTGCCAGCAGTTTACGGACAGGCCAGCAAAAACTGTTTTTT. Amino acid sequence: CASSLRTGQQKLFF.

This clonotype was seen at least ten times. The rearrangement joins TRBV12-3 or TRBV12-4 to TRBJ1-5; D gene ambiguous. The V end was cut by 3 bases, the J end by 4 bases, with 10 bases between. This CDR3 has 14 residues. CDR3 nucleotide sequence: TGTGCCAGCAGTTTGAGGAGGAGAAATCAGCCCCAGCATTTT. Amino acid sequence: CASSLRRRNQPQHF.

The gene calls are TRBV4-2 and TRBJ1-1; D ambiguous. In germline, CDR1 is LGHNA, CDR2 YNFKEQ. This CDR3 has 21 amino acids. V was shortened by 1 base and J by 12 bases, with 39 bases between the two germline ends. Written as DNA, the CDR3 is TGTGCCAGCAGCCAAGTCTGGAGAGAAGGGAACACTGAAGCTTCGCCCCAAGGGACTTTCTTT. It translates to CASSQVWREGNTEASPQGTFF.

This clonotype was recorded many times. The V call is TRBV12-5, the J call TRBJ2-7; 9 positions agree with TRBD2. The CDR3 is made up of 17 amino acids. The germline gives CDR1 LGHNT, CDR2 FRNRAP. The V and J ends lost 2 bases and 5 bases, in that order; junction bases with no gene match: 13. The CDR3 spells CASGLSFPGGRVNEQYF. In DNA form, the CDR3 reads TGTGCTAGTGGTTTGTCCTTCCCGGGCGGGAGGGTCAACGAGCAGTACTTC.

This clonotype was counted at least ten times. CDR3 residues: CATSTGPGEKLFF. The CDR3 coding sequence is TGCGCCACCTCGACAGGGCCGGGGGAAAAACTGTTTTTT. The rearrangement joins TRBV5-1 to TRBJ1-4, with 7 bases lining up with TRBD1. The CDR3 has 13 residues. Trimming removed 9 bases from V and 8 bases from J; junction bases left unmatched: 10. The germline CDR1 and CDR2 sequences are SGHRS and YFSETQ.

This clonotype was picked up many times. The chain uses TRBV6-1 and TRBJ2-3; D not certain. Deletions cut 4 bases from V and 0 bases from J, with 8 bases between. The germline V gene has CDR1 MNHNS and CDR2 SASEGT. The CDR3 runs to 14 residues. CDR3 amino acids: CASSASSSTDTQYF. In DNA, the CDR3 is TGTGCCAGCAGTGCTAGTAGCAGCACAGATACGCAGTATTTT.

This clonotype was found many times. The rearrangement links TRBV7-9 to TRBJ1-1; TRBD1 might be the D (6 bases). There are 14 residues in the CDR3. Trimming removed 5 bases from V and 1 base from J, with 11 bases in between. The germline CDR1 and CDR2 sequences are SEHNR and FQNEAQ (reference sequence). CDR3: CASSPDRWNTEAFF. The CDR3 DNA reads TGTGCCAGCAGCCCCGACAGGTGGAACACTGAAGCTTTCTTT.

This clonotype showed up many times. V usage is TRBV6-1 and J usage is TRBJ1-1, with 7 bases that match TRBD1. CDR1 is MNHNS and CDR2 is SASEGT in the germline V gene. The CDR3 length is 14 residues. Unmatched junction bases numbered 6, after V lost 7 bases and J lost 1 base. CDR3 coding DNA: TGTGCCAGCACCCAAGGACAGGCGAACACTGAAGCTTTCTTT. Amino acid sequence: CASTQGQANTEAFF.

This clonotype appeared many times. This rearrangement joins TRBV7-2 to TRBJ2-7, with 8 bases lining up with TRBD1. J gave up 0 bases and V 7 bases, and 5 bases lay outside the gene matches. From germline, CDR1 is SGHTA and CDR2 FQGNSA. This CDR3 contains 14 residues. As DNA, the CDR3 is TGTGCCAGCAATATAGGGACAGGCTCCTACGAGCAGTACTTC. Translation: CASNIGTGSYEQYF.

The rearrangement joins TRBV7-3 to TRBJ1-1; the D gene is possibly TRBD1 (6 bases). CDR3 length: 14 amino acids. Germline V gives CDR1 SGHTA, CDR2 FQGTGA. With 0 bases removed from V and 4 bases from J, the gap between germline ends came to 9 bases. CDR3 sequence (DNA): TGTGCCAGCAGCTTAACGCAGGGGCCCACTGAAGCTTTCTTT. Its translation: CASSLTQGPTEAFF.

This clonotype occurred many times. The chain is built from TRBV6-1 and TRBJ2-5; D unresolved. V was shortened by 4 bases and J by 1 base, with 13 bases between the two germline ends. The germline CDR1 and CDR2 sequences are MNHNS and SASEGT. The CDR3 has 15 residues. The CDR3 DNA is TGTGCCAGCAGTGCCACCTTGGCGGTCCAAGAGACCCAGTACTTC. Translated, it gives CASSATLAVQETQYF.

The chain uses TRBV5-1 and TRBJ1-5; D perhaps matches TRBD1 (6 bases). V was clipped by 7 bases and J by 3 bases, with 11 bases between them. Germline-derived CDR1 and CDR2 are SGHRS and YFSETQ. This CDR3 is 13 amino acids long. The CDR3 loop is CASPDRNNQPQHF. The CDR3 DNA sequence: TGCGCCAGCCCCGACAGGAACAATCAGCCCCAGCATTTT.

J is TRBJ2-7 and V is TRBV19; 7 bases match TRBD1. The germline V gene encodes CDR1 LNHDA and CDR2 SQIVND (reference sequence). The trim removed 1 base at V and 3 bases at J, leaving 6 bases unmatched. The CDR3 extends over 15 amino acids. The CDR3 here is CASSIAAGGSYEQYF. CDR3 sequence (DNA): TGTGCCAGTAGTATAGCGGCAGGGGGAAGCTACGAGCAGTACTTC.